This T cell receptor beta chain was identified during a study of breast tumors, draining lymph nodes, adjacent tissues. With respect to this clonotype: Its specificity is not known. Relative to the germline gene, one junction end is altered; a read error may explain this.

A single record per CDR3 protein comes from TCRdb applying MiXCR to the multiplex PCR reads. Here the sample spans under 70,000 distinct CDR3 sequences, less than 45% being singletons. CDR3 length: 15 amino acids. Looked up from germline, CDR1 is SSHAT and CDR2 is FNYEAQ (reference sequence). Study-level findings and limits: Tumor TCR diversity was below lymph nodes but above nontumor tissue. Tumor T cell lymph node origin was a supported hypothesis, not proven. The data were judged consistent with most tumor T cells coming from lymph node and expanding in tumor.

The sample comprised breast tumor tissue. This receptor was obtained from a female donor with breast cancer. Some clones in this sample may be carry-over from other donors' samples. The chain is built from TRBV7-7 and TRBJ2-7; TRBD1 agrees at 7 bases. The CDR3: CASSGSGTASYEQYF. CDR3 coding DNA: TGTGCTAGCAGCGGAAGTGGGACAGCTTCCTACGAGCAGTACTTC.